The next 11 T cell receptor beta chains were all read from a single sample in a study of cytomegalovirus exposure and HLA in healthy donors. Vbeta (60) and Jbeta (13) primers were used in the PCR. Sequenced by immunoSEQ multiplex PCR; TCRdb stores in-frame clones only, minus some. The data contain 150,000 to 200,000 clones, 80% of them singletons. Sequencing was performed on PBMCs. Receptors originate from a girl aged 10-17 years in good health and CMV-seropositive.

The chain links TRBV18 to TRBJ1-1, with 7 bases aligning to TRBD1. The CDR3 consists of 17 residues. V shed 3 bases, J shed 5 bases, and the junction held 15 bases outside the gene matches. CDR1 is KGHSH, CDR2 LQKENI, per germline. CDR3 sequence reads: CASSPLIHNTGETEAFF. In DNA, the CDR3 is TGTGCCAGCTCACCCTTGATCCATAATACAGGGGAGACTGAAGCTTTCTTT.

The CDR3 spells CASSLRDTGELFF. CDR3 nucleotides: TGTGCCAGCAGTTTACGCGACACCGGGGAGCTGTTTTTT. The chain has TRBV27 and TRBJ2-2; D is ambiguous. CDR1 is MNHEY and CDR2 is SMNVEV in the germline V gene (reference sequence). This CDR3 is 13 amino acids long. The V end was cut by 2 bases, the J end by 3 bases, with 4 bases between.

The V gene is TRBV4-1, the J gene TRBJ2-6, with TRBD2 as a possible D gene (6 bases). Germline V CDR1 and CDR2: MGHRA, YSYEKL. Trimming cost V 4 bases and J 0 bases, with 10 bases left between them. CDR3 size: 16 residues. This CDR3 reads CASSLAALSGANVLTF. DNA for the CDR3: TGCGCCAGCAGCCTAGCGGCGCTCTCTGGGGCCAACGTCCTGACTTTC.

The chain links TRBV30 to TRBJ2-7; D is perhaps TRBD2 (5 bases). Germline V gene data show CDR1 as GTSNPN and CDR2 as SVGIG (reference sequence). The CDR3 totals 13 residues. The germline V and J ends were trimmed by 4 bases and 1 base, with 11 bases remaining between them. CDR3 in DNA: TGTGCCTGGAACCCGGGAACATCCTACGAGCAGTACTTC. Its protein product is CAWNPGTSYEQYF.

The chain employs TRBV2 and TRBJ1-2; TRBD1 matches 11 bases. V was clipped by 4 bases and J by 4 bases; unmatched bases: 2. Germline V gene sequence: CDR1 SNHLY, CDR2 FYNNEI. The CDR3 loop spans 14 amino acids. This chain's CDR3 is CASSGDRGGYGYTF. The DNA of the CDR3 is TGTGCCAGCAGTGGGGACAGGGGGGGCTATGGCTACACCTTC.

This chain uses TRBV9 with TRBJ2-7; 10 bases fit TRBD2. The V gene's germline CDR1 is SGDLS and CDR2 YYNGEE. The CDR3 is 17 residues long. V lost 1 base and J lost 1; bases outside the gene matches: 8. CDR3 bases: TGTGCCAGCAGCGTATCTAGCGGGAGTTGGGGATCCTACGAGCAGTACTTC. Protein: CASSVSSGSWGSYEQYF.

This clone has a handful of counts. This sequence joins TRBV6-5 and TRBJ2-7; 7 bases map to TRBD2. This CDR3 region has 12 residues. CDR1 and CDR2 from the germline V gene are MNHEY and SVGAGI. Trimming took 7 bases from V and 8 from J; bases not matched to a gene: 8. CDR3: CASISGSRKQYF. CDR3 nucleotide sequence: TGTGCCAGCATTAGCGGGTCGCGGAAGCAGTACTTC.

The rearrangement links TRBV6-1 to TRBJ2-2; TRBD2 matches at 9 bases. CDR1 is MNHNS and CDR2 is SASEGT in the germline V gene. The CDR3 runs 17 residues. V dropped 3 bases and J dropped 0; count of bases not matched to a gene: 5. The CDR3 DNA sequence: TGTGCCAGCAGTGAGGGGTTAGCGGGGGCGAACACCGGGGAGCTGTTTTTT. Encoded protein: CASSEGLAGANTGELFF.

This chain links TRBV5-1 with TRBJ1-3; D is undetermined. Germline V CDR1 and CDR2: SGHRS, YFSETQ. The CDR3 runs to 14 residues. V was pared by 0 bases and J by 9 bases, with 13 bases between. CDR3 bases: TGCGCCAGCAGCTTGGAGGGAGGACTCGGCACCATATATTTT. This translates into CASSLEGGLGTIYF.

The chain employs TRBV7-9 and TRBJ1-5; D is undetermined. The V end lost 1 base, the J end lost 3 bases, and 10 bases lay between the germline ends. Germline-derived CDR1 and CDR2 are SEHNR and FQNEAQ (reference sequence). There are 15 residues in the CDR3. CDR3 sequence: CASSLGHGLNQPQHF. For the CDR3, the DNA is TGTGCCAGCAGCTTAGGGCACGGACTCAATCAGCCCCAGCATTTT. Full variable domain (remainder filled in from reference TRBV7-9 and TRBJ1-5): DTGVSQNPRHKITKRGQNVTFRCDPISEHNRLYWYRQTLGQGPEFLTYFQNEAQLEKSRLLSDRFSAERPKGSFSTLEIQRTEQGDSAMYLCASSLGHGLNQPQHFGDGTRLSIL.

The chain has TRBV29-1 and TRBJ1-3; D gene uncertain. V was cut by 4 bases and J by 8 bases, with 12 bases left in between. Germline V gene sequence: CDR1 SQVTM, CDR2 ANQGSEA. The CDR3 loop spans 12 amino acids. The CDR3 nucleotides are TGCAGCGTTGGGTCCGAGCGGGACACCATATATTTT. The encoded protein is CSVGSERDTIYF.